This T cell receptor (beta chain) came from a study of vaccination effects on CD4 cells after COVID-19 (dated by TCRdb to the early 2020s). In terms of the full investigation: Post-vaccine samples across the study were collected a median of 72 days after the second dose, with a range of 14 to 241. The Oncomine TCR Beta short-read assay on an Illumina iSeq 100 was used to sequence cultures from other donors in the study. SARS-CoV-2 spike-specific CD4+ TCR repertoires from before and after mRNA vaccination were compared in COVID-19 convalescent patients and in infection-naive vaccine recipients. A total of roughly 9 COVID-19 convalescent patients and several SARS-CoV-2-naive healthy vaccine recipients were included in the full study.

Remarks on this clone: Which antigen it targets is not known. Per-base quality was not reported, and no clone a single base away is much larger than it.

The ViraFEST assay stimulated PBMC with viral peptide pools and then used TCR sequencing to identify antigen-specific CD4+ T cell clonotypes by expansion. After 10 to 11 days of culture, CD4+ T cells were isolated with the EasySep CD4+ T cell isolation kit. Two doses of either the BNT162b2 or the mRNA-1273 mRNA SARS-CoV-2 vaccine were administered to participants. None of the healthy vaccine recipients had a prior SARS-CoV-2 infection, which was confirmed by nucleocapsid antibody tests that came back negative both before and after vaccination. Some 2 million PBMC per well were cultured with about 9.6 ug/ml peptides in IMDM containing approximately 4.5% human AB serum, roughly 9.5 IU/ml IL-2 and gentamicin. On days 3 and 7, half of the culture medium was replaced with fresh IL-2-containing medium. Unless noted otherwise, every peptide stimulation condition was cultured in triplicate wells. Using Ficoll-Paque Plus gradient centrifugation, PBMC were separated from whole blood and then either used fresh or cryopreserved at -140C. The overlapping peptide pools covered the spike proteins of SARS-CoV-2 as well as those of the common cold coronaviruses HCoV-NL63, HCoV-OC43 and HCoV-229E. Genomic DNA was extracted from cultured CD4+ T cells with the QIAamp micro DNA kit.

Library preparation was by the immunoSEQ multiplex PCR assay. TCR beta CDR3 sequencing was performed on DNA from the cultured, isolated CD4+ T cells. As for the original processing: The analysis removed non-productive TCR sequences, trimmed reads to the CDR3 region, and retained only CDR3s that were 7 or more amino acids long. The MANAFEST web app was used to identify antigen-specific clonotypes by comparing expansion in peptide wells with expansion in reference cultures. Positive clones required FDR<0.05 expansion versus reference and all other wells, odds ratio above 5, and frequency above 0.1% in two replicate wells. A clonotype was defined as cross-reactive if the clonotype was significantly expanded both in SARS-CoV-2 spike wells and in at least one common cold coronavirus spike condition. CDR3 similarity was assessed by Levenshtein distance using the stringdist R package, and unrooted trees were constructed with ape in R 3.6.1. TCRdb took over this immuneACCESS table, retaining in-frame rearrangements with V and J assigned. Such tables are incomplete; in checked studies, under half of the missing clones stem from an unresolved V gene, and the remainder is unexplained. V, J and clone size reflect that table, while D and trimming were determined from the DNA. In this sample the table shows some 23,000 clones, 76% of which occur a single time. Jointly, the top ten make up more than 9% of the sample.

The research as a whole found: The study was limited by a small number of convalescent patients and lacked early post-infection timepoints. Among healthy vaccine recipients, nearly all vaccine-induced clones were SARS-CoV-2 mono-reactive, and only 1 of 255 was cross-reactive with common cold coronaviruses. Both infection-induced and vaccine-induced clones contracted markedly at late post-vaccination timepoints, which is consistent with waning T cell responses.

The clonotype originates from a human donor who received a COVID-19 vaccine. The sequencing used CD4+ T cells from PBMCs cultured with HCoV-229E spike peptides, collected after COVID-19 vaccination. The sample's cell subset or site label, decoded: HCoV-229E spike overlapping peptide pool stimulation.

The nucleotide sequence reads as follows: TGTGCCAGCAGTTCCCAGGGGGGGAGCGGCGAGCAGTACTTC. It encodes CASSSQGGSGEQYF. The V gene is TRBV28 and the J gene is TRBJ2-7; the D region may be TRBD1 or TRBD2, each matching 7 bases equally. The germline V gene yields MDHEN for CDR1 and SYDVKM for CDR2. Spanning cysteine to phenylalanine, the CDR3 consists of 14 amino acids. The entry retains the CDR3 DNA only, 42 bases that are in frame from base 1. V lost 4 bases and J lost 6 bases; the stretch between them is 16 bases long.